This entry lists 7 T cell receptor beta chains sequenced from one sample in a study of long-term antiretroviral therapy in people with HIV. It was version v3.0 of the immunoSEQ assay that was run at survey level. Sequencing used immunoSEQ multiplex PCR; TCRdb keeps in-frame clones, though not all of them. The sample contains tens of thousands of clones, more than 70% of which appear only once. The sample in question was unsorted PBMCs, obtained 0.6 years after starting antiretroviral therapy. These receptor sequences come from a man in his 60s with HIV.

V and J are TRBV2 and TRBJ2-7; tentatively, D is TRBD1 (5 bases). The CDR3 covers 14 residues. CDR1 and CDR2 (germline): SNHLY, FYNNEI. V was shortened by 2 bases and J by 2 bases, with 10 bases between the two germline ends. The CDR3 loop is CASSEQGVTYEQYF. The DNA of the CDR3 is TGTGCCAGCAGTGAACAGGGTGTGACCTACGAGCAGTACTTC.

This chain links TRBV5-1 with TRBJ2-3; 8 bases fit TRBD2. CDR1 is SGHRS, CDR2 YFSETQ, per germline. Losses at the gene ends were 1 base for V and 0 bases for J; bases not matched to a gene: 4. The length of the CDR3 is 16 residues. The CDR3 loop reads CASSLFTSGSTDTQYF. CDR3 sequence (DNA): TGCGCCAGCAGCTTGTTCACTAGCGGAAGCACAGATACGCAGTATTTT.

This chain joins TRBV6-5 and TRBJ1-1, with D hard to call. The CDR3 runs to 14 residues. The ends were cut back, 0 bases at V and 6 bases at J, with 11 bases in the middle. Germline CDR1 is MNHEY and CDR2 is SVGAGI. Here the CDR3 DNA reads TGTGCCAGCAGTTACTCGCAAGGATTCCCTGAAGCTTTCTTT. Protein: CASSYSQGFPEAFF.

This clone appeared a few times. The genes are TRBV5-5 and TRBJ1-6; D is unclear. The CDR3 is made up of 16 amino acids. The germline V gene encodes CDR1 SGHKS and CDR2 YYEKEE (reference sequence). Trimming pared 0 bases from V and 4 bases from J, leaving 11 bases between. In DNA, the CDR3 is TGTGCCAGCAGCTTGGTGGAGAATCGGTATAATTCACCCCTCCACTTT. Translated: CASSLVENRYNSPLHF.

This clone has just one count. This sequence joins TRBV7-2 and TRBJ2-1, with 7 positions matching TRBD2. Per the germline V gene, CDR1 is SGHTA and CDR2 is FQGNSA. V trimming: 3 bases; J trimming: 6 bases; junction bases outside the gene matches: 8. The length of the CDR3 is 15 residues. The CDR3 loop is CASSFSPASGNEQFF. The CDR3 coding sequence is TGTGCCAGCAGCTTTTCCCCCGCTAGCGGCAATGAGCAGTTCTTC.

The chain is built from TRBV11-2 and TRBJ2-2; D is unresolved. The ends were cut back, 5 bases at V and 0 bases at J, with 13 bases in the middle. The CDR3 is 16 residues long. Germline values: CDR1 SGHAT, CDR2 FQNNGV. CDR3 sequence: CASSPATVSNTGELFF. CDR3 nucleotide sequence: TGTGCCAGCAGCCCTGCTACGGTTTCGAACACCGGGGAGCTGTTTTTT.

This clone was detected once. The rearrangement joins TRBV30 to TRBJ2-1, with a possible D match to TRBD2 (6 bases). Between the trimmed V and J ends, which lost 6 bases and 4 bases, there was a span of 19 bases. The CDR3 is 15 amino acids. Germline values: CDR1 GTSNPN, CDR2 SVGIG (reference sequence). The CDR3 is CACGTSLKDYNEQFF. The CDR3 nucleotides read TGTGCCTGCGGGACTTCGCTAAAAGATTACAATGAGCAGTTCTTC. Filled out from reference TRBV30 and TRBJ2-1, the complete variable domain reads SQTIHQWPATLVQPVGSPLSLECTVEGTSNPNLYWYRQAAGRGLQLLFYSVGIGQISSEVPQNLSASRPQDRQFILSSKKLLLSDSGFYLCACGTSLKDYNEQFFGPGTRLTVL.